These T cell receptor beta chains were read from a single sample in a study of shared clonotypes between healthy human individuals. The method was immunoSEQ multiplex PCR; TCRdb's version includes in-frame clones alone and lacks a portion of them. The data show 2 million to 2.5 million clones, under 95% seen once. The sequenced sample consisted of naive CD4+ T cells from PBMCs. These receptors were obtained from a man aged 18 to 30 in good health. Some clones in this sample may be carry-over from other donors' samples. CDR3s include the opening cysteine and the closing phenylalanine or tryptophan. Fields, in order: V gene, D gene, J gene, clone size, CDR3 DNA, CDR3 protein. The D gene is left open where the match is weak. Size is omitted from some rows. Given values are once, few, many or a class for expanded clones.

TRBV23-1	NA	TRBJ2-5	NA	TGCGCCAGCAGTCAGATTAAAGACCAAATGTGGGCCCAGTACTTC	CASSQIKDQMWAQYF
TRBV19	NA	TRBJ1-5	NA	TGTGCCAGTAGTATAGAAGGACATCAGCCCCAGCATTTT	CASSIEGHQPQHF
TRBV6-5	NA	TRBJ1-1	NA	TGTGCCAGCAGCCCGTCCCTGGCGGAGAGCACTGAAGCTTTCTTT	CASSPSLAESTEAFF
TRBV9	NA	TRBJ2-7	NA	TGTGCCAGCAGCCCCCAGCACGGTAGCTCCTACGAGCAGTACTTC	CASSPQHGSSYEQYF
TRBV7-8	NA	TRBJ2-7	NA	TGTGCCAGCAGGGGACAGGGACTAGGGTACGAGCAGTACTTC	CASRGQGLGYEQYF
TRBV11-2	TRBD2	TRBJ2-3	NA	TGTGCCAGCAGCAGACCCACTAGCGGGAGACCGCAGTATTTT	CASSRPTSGRPQYF
TRBV13	TRBD2	TRBJ2-5	NA	TGTGCCAGCAGCTCACCGTCCCAGCGGGATGGTGAGACCCAGTACTTC	CASSSPSQRDGETQYF
TRBV6-4	NA	TRBJ2-2	NA	TGTGCCCCTCGGCACTATTCGAGACCCCTAGACACCGGGGAGCTGTTTTTT	CAPRHYSRPLDTGELFF
TRBV11-2	NA	TRBJ2-2	NA	TGTGCCAGCAGCTTATTCGGGACTGCGAACACCGGGGAGCTGTTTTTT	CASSLFGTANTGELFF
TRBV19	TRBD2	TRBJ2-3	NA	TGTGCCAGTAGTATAGGACTAGCGGCTAGCACAGATACGCAGTATTTT	CASSIGLAASTDTQYF
TRBV5-4	TRBD2	TRBJ2-1	NA	TGTGCCAGCAGCTCGGGAGGAGATGAGCAGTTCTTC	CASSSGGDEQFF
TRBV7-8	NA	TRBJ1-3	few	TGTGCCAGCAGCTTAGTACAGGGATCTGGAAACACCATATATTTT	CASSLVQGSGNTIYF
TRBV5-1	TRBD2	TRBJ2-1	NA	TGCGCCAGCAGCTTCCCGGGAGGGCCCGACAATGAGCAGTTCTTC	CASSFPGGPDNEQFF
TRBV5-1	TRBD1	TRBJ1-2	NA	TGCGCCAGCAGCCCCGATAGTCGACAGGGACGAGGCTACACCTTC	CASSPDSRQGRGYTF
TRBV15	TRBD1	TRBJ1-5	once	TGTGCCACCAGCGGCGACTACCGGGACAGGGTTAGCAATCAGCCCCAGCATTTT	CATSGDYRDRVSNQPQHF
TRBV29-1	NA	TRBJ2-3	NA	TGCAGCGGCGAGCGTTTTCCTGCAGATACGCAGTATTTT	CSGERFPADTQYF
TRBV18	NA	TRBJ1-3	NA	TGTGCCAGCTCACCCGCGACAGCGTACTCTGGAAACACCATATATTTT	CASSPATAYSGNTIYF
TRBV28	NA	TRBJ2-7	once	TGTGCCAGCAGTTTGAGGACGGTTCCCTACGAGCAGTACTTC	CASSLRTVPYEQYF
TRBV10-3	NA	TRBJ2-5	NA	TGTGCCATCAGTGACGGGGTTGGCCAAGAGACCCAGTACTTC	CAISDGVGQETQYF
TRBV5-4	NA	TRBJ2-7	NA	TGTGCCAGCAGCTTGGGCTCCGGATTCCTTGCCCTATCCTACGAGCAGTACTTC	CASSLGSGFLALSYEQYF
TRBV7-6	TRBD1	TRBJ2-5	NA	TGTGCCAGCAGCCCAGGGGGCTCTTGGGAGACCCAGTACTTC	CASSPGGSWETQYF
TRBV5-1	NA	TRBJ2-1	once	TGCGCCAGCAGCTTGAAGGCGAGCTACAATGAGCAGTTCTTC	CASSLKASYNEQFF
TRBV5-1	NA	TRBJ2-7	once	TGCGCCAGCAGCCTGGACGGAGGGGGCGAGCAGTACTTC	CASSLDGGGEQYF
TRBV7-3	TRBD1	TRBJ2-3	NA	TGTGCCAGCAGCCGCGGGACAGGGTCAGATACGCAGTATTTT	CASSRGTGSDTQYF
TRBV5-4	NA	TRBJ2-7	NA	TGTGCCAGCAGCTTGGGGATAACCAGCGGATACGAGCAGTACTTC	CASSLGITSGYEQYF
TRBV18	TRBD1	TRBJ1-2	NA	TGTGCCAGCTCACCGCGACAGGGGGCCGAAGGCTACACCTTC	CASSPRQGAEGYTF
TRBV6-1	NA	TRBJ2-7	NA	TGTGCCAGCAGTGGGCCGACAGGGGCTTACGCGGGGGCTTCCTACGAGCAGTACTTC	CASSGPTGAYAGASYEQYF
TRBV5-1	NA	TRBJ1-1	NA	TGCGCCAGCAGCTTGGCTTTCGACACGAACACTGAAGCTTTCTTT	CASSLAFDTNTEAFF
TRBV28	TRBD1	TRBJ2-7	NA	TGTGCCAGCAGTCCCTACTGGACAGGACTCGCCTACGAGCAGTACTTC	CASSPYWTGLAYEQYF
TRBV18	NA	TRBJ1-1	NA	TGTGCCAGCTCACTAGGCCCACGGGAGTACACTGAAGCTTTCTTT	CASSLGPREYTEAFF
TRBV6-5	TRBD1	TRBJ1-5	NA	TGTGCCAGTAGACAGGGACGGCAGCCCCAGCATTTT	CASRQGRQPQHF
TRBV9	NA	TRBJ2-4	NA	TGTGCCAGCAGCGCGGGAGGGACAGGCAACATTCAGTACTTC	CASSAGGTGNIQYF
TRBV12-5	TRBD2	TRBJ2-1	NA	TGTGCTAGTGCCCTCAAATCGGGGGGCTACAATGAGCAGTTCTTC	CASALKSGGYNEQFF
TRBV5-1	NA	TRBJ1-4	NA	TGCGCCAGCGCACCTGCGCCCAATGAAAAACTGTTTTTT	CASAPAPNEKLFF
TRBV28	NA	TRBJ1-6	NA	TGTGCCAGCAAGGTGGTTAATTCACCCCTCCACTTT	CASKVVNSPLHF
TRBV7-2	TRBD2	TRBJ2-6	once	TGTGCCAGCAGCTCCGCCCGGGGAGGGACTGGGGCCAACGTCCTGACTTTC	CASSSARGGTGANVLTF
TRBV28	NA	TRBJ1-3	NA	TGTGCCAGCAGTTTGGGTGGGGCCAGCTCTGGAAACACCATATATTTT	CASSLGGASSGNTIYF
TRBV5-1	TRBD1	TRBJ2-7	NA	TGCGCCAGCAGCTTACGGGACAGCCCCTACGAGCAGTACTTC	CASSLRDSPYEQYF
TRBV30	NA	TRBJ2-7	NA	TGTGCCTGGAGTCCCCAAGGATACGAGCAGTACTTC	CAWSPQGYEQYF
TRBV2	TRBD1	TRBJ1-1	NA	TGTGCCAGCAGTGAATCTCGGGGCCCAGGGGGGAGATTTAACACTGAAGCTTTCTTT	CASSESRGPGGRFNTEAFF
TRBV6-1	TRBD2	TRBJ2-1	NA	TGTGCCAGCAGGGAAGCGGGAGTGGGCTACAATGAGCAGTTCTTC	CASREAGVGYNEQFF
TRBV10-3	TRBD1	TRBJ1-4	NA	TGTGCCATCAGTGAGACCGGACAGGGGAGAAAACTGTTTTTT	CAISETGQGRKLFF
TRBV11-3	NA	TRBJ2-2	NA	TGTGCCAGCAGCTTAGCACTTCGGGACACCGGCACCGGGGAGCTGTTTTTT	CASSLALRDTGTGELFF
TRBV6-1	NA	TRBJ2-2	NA	TGTGCCAGCAGTGGAAGGACTTCGAACACCGGGGAGCTGTTTTTT	CASSGRTSNTGELFF
TRBV29-1	NA	TRBJ1-1	NA	TGCAGCGTTGGAGGACGGATGAACACTGAAGCTTTCTTT	CSVGGRMNTEAFF
TRBV25-1	NA	TRBJ1-1	NA	TGTGCCAGCAGTGACAGGGCTGCCAAGAACACTGAAGCTTTCTTT	CASSDRAAKNTEAFF